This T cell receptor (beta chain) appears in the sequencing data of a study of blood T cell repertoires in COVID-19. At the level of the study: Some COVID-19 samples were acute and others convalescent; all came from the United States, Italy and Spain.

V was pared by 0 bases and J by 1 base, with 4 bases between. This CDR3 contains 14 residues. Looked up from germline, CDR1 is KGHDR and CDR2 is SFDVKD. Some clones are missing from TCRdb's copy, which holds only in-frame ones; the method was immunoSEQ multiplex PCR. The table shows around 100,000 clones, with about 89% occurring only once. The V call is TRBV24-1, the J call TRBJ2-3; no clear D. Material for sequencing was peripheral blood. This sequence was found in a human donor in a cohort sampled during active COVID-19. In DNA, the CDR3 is TGTGCCACCAGTGATTTGCGGGGCACAGATACGCAGTATTTT. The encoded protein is CATSDLRGTDTQYF.